The sequence of this TCR beta chain was determined in a study of shared clonotypes between healthy human individuals. Deep-level running was used for the assay. This table comes from immunoSEQ multiplex PCR, and its TCRdb copy is limited to in-frame clones, with some not included. The sample shows about 490,000 clones, around 78% of them seen only once. Trimming removed 3 bases from V and 8 bases from J; junction bases left unmatched: 2. The CDR3 consists of 14 residues. Per germline, CDR1 KGHSH and CDR2 LQKENI. With regard to this clone: The same CDR3 arises from other DNA sequences in this sample as well.

The sequenced sample was PBMCs. This TCR was recovered from a middle-aged woman in good health. Some clones in this sample may be carry-over from other donors' samples. V gene TRBV18 combines with J gene TRBJ2-1; TRBD2 aligns across 12 bases. The CDR3 DNA sequence: TGTGCCAGCTCACCGGGACTAGCGGGTGATGAGCAGTTCTTC. Translating it yields CASSPGLAGDEQFF.